This T cell receptor beta chain was documented in a study of cytomegalovirus exposure and HLA in healthy donors. Study-level findings and limits: Reportedly, TCR beta sequences accurately predicted HLA-A and HLA-B alleles in most subjects. Further analysis was carried out later, and it showed several of the most significant clusters appearing linked to common viral pathogens. With high specificity and sensitivity, the classifier reportedly diagnosed cytomegalovirus status.

In the PCR, 60 Vbeta and 13 Jbeta primers were used. Here immunoSEQ multiplex PCR was the method, and the copy in TCRdb shows in-frame clones only, minus some. Among some 140,000 clones listed, approximately 74% were seen once. As for this clone: Its cognate antigen is unknown.

CDR1 is LNHDA and CDR2 is SQIVND in the germline V gene (reference sequence). The CDR3 consists of 14 residues. V was clipped by 4 bases and J by 7 bases, with 16 bases between them. Sequencing was done on a sample of PBMCs. This TCR came from a man aged 30-40 years in good health and CMV-seronegative. The chain combines TRBV19 with TRBJ1-1; D possibly corresponds to TRBD1 (5 bases). This CDR3 reads CASSTGTGEGEAFF. CDR3 sequence (DNA): TGTGCCAGTAGTACTGGGACGGGAGAGGGTGAAGCTTTCTTT.